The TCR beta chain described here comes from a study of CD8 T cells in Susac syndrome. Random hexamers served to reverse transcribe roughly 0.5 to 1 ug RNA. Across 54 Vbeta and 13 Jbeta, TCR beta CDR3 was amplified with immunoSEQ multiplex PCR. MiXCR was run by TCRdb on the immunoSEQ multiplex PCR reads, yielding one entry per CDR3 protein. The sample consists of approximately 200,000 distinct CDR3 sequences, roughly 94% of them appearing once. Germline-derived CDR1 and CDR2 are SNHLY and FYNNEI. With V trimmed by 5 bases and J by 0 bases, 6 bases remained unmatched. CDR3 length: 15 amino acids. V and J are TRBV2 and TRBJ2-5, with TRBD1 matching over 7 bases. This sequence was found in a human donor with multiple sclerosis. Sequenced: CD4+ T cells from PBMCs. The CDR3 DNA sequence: TGTGCCAGCAGTTCACAGGGGTCGTACCAAGAGACCCAGTACTTC. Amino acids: CASSSQGSYQETQYF.